The 5 T cell receptor beta chains listed next were all sequenced from one sample in a study of regulatory T cells in long-lasting Graves disease (dated by TCRdb to 2020 to 2022). In light of the paper, this sample's time point label describes: newly diagnosed GD, antithyroid drugs for less than 3 months. For both TCR sequencing and RNA sequencing, RNA was extracted from PBMCs using TRIzol. Libraries came from multiplex PCR. Data came from an Illumina HiSeq 4000. CDR3 regions were amplified by Arm-PCR with iRepertoire HTBI primers to construct TCR beta libraries. The public reads were reprocessed in TCRdb via fastp at Q25 and MiXCR, keeping in-frame beta chains. Here each entry gathers all rows of one CDR3 protein and keeps the most common genes and DNA. Counted in this sample were 520,000 or so distinct CDR3 sequences; around 12% of them appeared once. The biggest ten clones account for approximately 9% of the sample.

Separately, the same data were catalogued under a study of T cells in Graves' hyperthyroidism and ophthalmopathy.

The source material was peripheral blood mononuclear cells (PBMCs), sampled at new diagnosis, from a patient treated with antithyroid drugs. Receptor source: a woman in her 30s with Graves disease. Donor details come from another sample of the same person, matched by shared clones.

In this sample, this clonotype turned up many times. V usage is TRBV5-1 and J usage is TRBJ2-7, with TRBD2 matching 11 bases. With V trimmed by 6 bases and J by 2 bases, 10 bases remained unmatched. Germline V gene data show CDR1 as SGHRS and CDR2 as YFSETQ. This CDR3 contains 16 residues. CDR3 coding DNA: TGCGCCAGCATCCCTCAACCGACTAGCGGGGCCTACGAGCAGTACTTC. Translation: CASIPQPTSGAYEQYF. Complete variable domain (other parts from reference TRBV5-1 and TRBJ2-7): KAGVTQTPRYLIKTRGQQVTLSCSPISGHRSVSWYQQTPGQGLQFLFEYFSETQRNKGNFPGRFSGRQFSNSRSEMNVSTLELGDSALYLCASIPQPTSGAYEQYFGPGTRLTVT.

The CDR3 DNA reads TGTGCCACCAGTGATTTGGGCAGGTCTGACGAGCAGTACTTC. It is translated as CATSDLGRSDEQYF. V and J are TRBV24-1 and TRBJ2-7; the D is unclear. CDR3 length: 14 residues. Per the germline V gene, CDR1 is KGHDR and CDR2 is SFDVKD. Trimming left V 0 bases short and J 5 bases short, with 10 bases between.

This clonotype showed up many times. The gene calls are TRBV11-3 and TRBJ2-1, with D maybe TRBD2 (5 bases). This CDR3 is 16 amino acids long. Trimming shortened V by 1 base and J by 12 bases, and 22 bases separated the two germline ends. Germline V CDR1 and CDR2: SGHNT, YENEEA. The CDR3 nucleotides read TGTGCCAGCAGCTTAGGAGGGTCCCGTGGCTTGAGTCGGCAGTTCTTC. Translated, it gives CASSLGGSRGLSRQFF.

In this sample, this clonotype turned up many times. The rearrangement uses TRBV20-1 and TRBJ2-3, with D tentatively TRBD1 (5 bases). Germline CDR1 DFQATT, CDR2 SNEGSKA (reference sequence). CDR3 length: 16 amino acids. V was trimmed by 2 bases and J by 3 bases, leaving 18 bases between them. The CDR3 DNA reads as TGCAGTGCTAGAATGATCTGGGCAGGGCGGACAGATACGCAGTATTTT. Protein product: CSARMIWAGRTDTQYF.

The gene calls are TRBV7-8 and TRBJ2-1; 12 nucleotides agree with TRBD1. CDR1 SGHVS and CDR2 FQNEAQ come from the germline V gene. V lost 3 bases and J lost 7; bases outside the gene matches: 7. This CDR3 contains 16 residues. The CDR3 sequence is CASSFSGTGGTNEQFF. In DNA, the CDR3 is TGTGCCAGCAGCTTTTCCGGGACAGGGGGCACGAATGAGCAGTTCTTC.